This T cell receptor (beta chain) is drawn from a study of early T cells in non-severe SARS-CoV-2 infection. Study outcomes and limitations: The matching step, a VDJdb search, favored anti-spike CD8 responses and missed private and CD4 specificities.

This clonotype was counted between two and nine times. Its antigen is not known. The TCR library protocol was used to attach unique molecular identifiers. These identifiers were attached to individual cDNA molecules. Each CDR3 protein is one row after TCRdb ran MiXCR on the 5' RACE reads. The sample records about 77,000 distinct CDR3 sequences, approximately 5% being singletons. Germline CDR1 reads DFQATT; CDR2 reads SNEGSKA (reference sequence). The CDR3 is made up of 14 amino acids. V lost 4 bases and J lost 1, with 13 bases in between. The genes are TRBV20-1 and TRBJ1-1; tentative D call: TRBD1 (5 bases). The receptor's source is an adult who was a healthcare worker with PCR-confirmed SARS-CoV-2 infection or an uninfected control (not recorded which). This material consisted of whole blood, taken at baseline. The CDR3 bases are TGCAGTGCTACGGAGGGGAGAGGGAACACTGAAGCTTTCTTT. Translating gives CSATEGRGNTEAFF.